These 9 T cell receptor beta chains share one sample of origin, sequenced in a study of OX40 agonist ivuxolimab in advanced cancers. Clones were sequenced by immunoSEQ multiplex PCR, and TCRdb holds only the in-frame ones, with some missing. This sample has about 58,000 clones, with about 86% found just once. Here the sequenced sample was CD4+ or CD8+ T cells sorted from blood, taken in a trial of the OX40 agonist ivuxolimab. The receptor source for this set is an adult with an advanced solid tumor such as melanoma, head and neck, liver or kidney cancer.

The V and J genes are TRBV18 and TRBJ1-1; D is possibly TRBD1 (6 bases). The CDR3 extends over 14 amino acids. The V end was cut by 5 bases, the J end by 3 bases, with 13 bases between. The germline gives CDR1 KGHSH, CDR2 LQKENI. CDR3 residues: CASSGQGRDTEAFF. The CDR3 DNA sequence: TGTGCCAGCTCAGGCCAGGGGAGGGACACTGAAGCTTTCTTT.

V gene TRBV7-9 combines with J gene TRBJ1-4; TRBD1 matches at 8 bases. The V gene end was trimmed by 0 bases and the J gene end by 0 bases; junction bases not matched to a gene: 3. CDR3 size: 17 residues. Germline CDR1 is SEHNR and CDR2 is FQNEAQ (reference sequence). Written as DNA, the CDR3 is TGTGCCAGCAGCTTAGCGATACAGGGGGCAACTAATGAAAAACTGTTTTTT. Amino acids: CASSLAIQGATNEKLFF.

The chain couples TRBV5-8 to TRBJ1-4; D is unclear. The CDR3 runs 15 residues. V lost 4 bases to trimming and J lost 4 bases, with 14 bases between them. CDR1 is SGHTS, CDR2 YDEGEE, per germline. CDR3: CASSTVDGLNEKLFF. CDR3 nucleotides: TGTGCCAGCAGCACCGTGGACGGCCTTAATGAAAAACTGTTTTTT.

This clone was counted a single time. CDR3 bases: TGTGCCAGCAGTTCTCGCGGATCTCGGGAGGCTGGCTACACCTTC. Amino acid sequence: CASSSRGSREAGYTF. V is TRBV28 and J is TRBJ1-2; no clear D gene. There are 15 residues in the CDR3. Looked up from germline, CDR1 is MDHEN and CDR2 is SYDVKM. Trimming took off 4 bases at V and 7 bases at J, with 19 bases between the two ends.

The chain uses TRBV19 and TRBJ1-2; a possible D gene is TRBD1 (5 bases). Germline values: CDR1 LNHDA, CDR2 SQIVND (reference sequence). The V end was cut by 5 bases, the J end by 4 bases, with 17 bases between. The length of the CDR3 is 15 residues. The CDR3 DNA is TGTGCCAGTAGTGCTTCCGCACGAGGGACCTATGGCTACACCTTC. Its protein product is CASSASARGTYGYTF.

The gene calls are TRBV5-1 and TRBJ1-3; no firm D call. The CDR3 loop spans 16 amino acids. The germline gives CDR1 SGHRS, CDR2 YFSETQ. V was pared by 0 bases and J by 0 bases, with 10 bases between. In DNA form, the CDR3 reads TGCGCCAGCAGCTTGGAGGCAGGACCCTCTGGAAACACCATATATTTT. Its protein product is CASSLEAGPSGNTIYF.

The chain carries TRBV6-1 and TRBJ2-7; D remains ambiguous. Trimming stripped 6 bases from V and 3 bases from J, with 6 bases between. CDR1 is MNHNS and CDR2 is SASEGT in the germline V gene. The CDR3 has 11 residues. The CDR3 sequence: CASRSNYEQYF. The CDR3 DNA follows: TGTGCCAGCAGATCAAACTACGAGCAGTACTTC.

The chain is built from TRBV27 and TRBJ1-5, with a tentative D call TRBD1 (5 bases). The CDR3 is 15 residues long. The ends were cut back, 3 bases at V and 5 bases at J, with 14 bases in the middle. Germline lookup yields CDR1 MNHEY and CDR2 SMNVEV (reference sequence). CDR3 sequence reads: CASSLGGVRDQPQHF. Here the CDR3 DNA reads TGTGCCAGCAGTTTGGGGGGGGTACGAGATCAGCCCCAGCATTTT.

Remarks on this clone: Other nucleotide sequences from this sample produce the same CDR3. This chain connects TRBV10-2 to TRBJ1-1; 9 positions agree with TRBD1. The germline V gene encodes CDR1 WSHSY and CDR2 SAAADI. The length of the CDR3 is 17 residues. The J segment lost 4 bases and the V segment lost 4 bases, leaving 13 bases of the junction unmatched. The CDR3 bases are TGCGCCAGCAGTGTGCCCCACGGGACAGGGTCGGGCACTGAAGCTTTCTTT. Its protein is CASSVPHGTGSGTEAFF.